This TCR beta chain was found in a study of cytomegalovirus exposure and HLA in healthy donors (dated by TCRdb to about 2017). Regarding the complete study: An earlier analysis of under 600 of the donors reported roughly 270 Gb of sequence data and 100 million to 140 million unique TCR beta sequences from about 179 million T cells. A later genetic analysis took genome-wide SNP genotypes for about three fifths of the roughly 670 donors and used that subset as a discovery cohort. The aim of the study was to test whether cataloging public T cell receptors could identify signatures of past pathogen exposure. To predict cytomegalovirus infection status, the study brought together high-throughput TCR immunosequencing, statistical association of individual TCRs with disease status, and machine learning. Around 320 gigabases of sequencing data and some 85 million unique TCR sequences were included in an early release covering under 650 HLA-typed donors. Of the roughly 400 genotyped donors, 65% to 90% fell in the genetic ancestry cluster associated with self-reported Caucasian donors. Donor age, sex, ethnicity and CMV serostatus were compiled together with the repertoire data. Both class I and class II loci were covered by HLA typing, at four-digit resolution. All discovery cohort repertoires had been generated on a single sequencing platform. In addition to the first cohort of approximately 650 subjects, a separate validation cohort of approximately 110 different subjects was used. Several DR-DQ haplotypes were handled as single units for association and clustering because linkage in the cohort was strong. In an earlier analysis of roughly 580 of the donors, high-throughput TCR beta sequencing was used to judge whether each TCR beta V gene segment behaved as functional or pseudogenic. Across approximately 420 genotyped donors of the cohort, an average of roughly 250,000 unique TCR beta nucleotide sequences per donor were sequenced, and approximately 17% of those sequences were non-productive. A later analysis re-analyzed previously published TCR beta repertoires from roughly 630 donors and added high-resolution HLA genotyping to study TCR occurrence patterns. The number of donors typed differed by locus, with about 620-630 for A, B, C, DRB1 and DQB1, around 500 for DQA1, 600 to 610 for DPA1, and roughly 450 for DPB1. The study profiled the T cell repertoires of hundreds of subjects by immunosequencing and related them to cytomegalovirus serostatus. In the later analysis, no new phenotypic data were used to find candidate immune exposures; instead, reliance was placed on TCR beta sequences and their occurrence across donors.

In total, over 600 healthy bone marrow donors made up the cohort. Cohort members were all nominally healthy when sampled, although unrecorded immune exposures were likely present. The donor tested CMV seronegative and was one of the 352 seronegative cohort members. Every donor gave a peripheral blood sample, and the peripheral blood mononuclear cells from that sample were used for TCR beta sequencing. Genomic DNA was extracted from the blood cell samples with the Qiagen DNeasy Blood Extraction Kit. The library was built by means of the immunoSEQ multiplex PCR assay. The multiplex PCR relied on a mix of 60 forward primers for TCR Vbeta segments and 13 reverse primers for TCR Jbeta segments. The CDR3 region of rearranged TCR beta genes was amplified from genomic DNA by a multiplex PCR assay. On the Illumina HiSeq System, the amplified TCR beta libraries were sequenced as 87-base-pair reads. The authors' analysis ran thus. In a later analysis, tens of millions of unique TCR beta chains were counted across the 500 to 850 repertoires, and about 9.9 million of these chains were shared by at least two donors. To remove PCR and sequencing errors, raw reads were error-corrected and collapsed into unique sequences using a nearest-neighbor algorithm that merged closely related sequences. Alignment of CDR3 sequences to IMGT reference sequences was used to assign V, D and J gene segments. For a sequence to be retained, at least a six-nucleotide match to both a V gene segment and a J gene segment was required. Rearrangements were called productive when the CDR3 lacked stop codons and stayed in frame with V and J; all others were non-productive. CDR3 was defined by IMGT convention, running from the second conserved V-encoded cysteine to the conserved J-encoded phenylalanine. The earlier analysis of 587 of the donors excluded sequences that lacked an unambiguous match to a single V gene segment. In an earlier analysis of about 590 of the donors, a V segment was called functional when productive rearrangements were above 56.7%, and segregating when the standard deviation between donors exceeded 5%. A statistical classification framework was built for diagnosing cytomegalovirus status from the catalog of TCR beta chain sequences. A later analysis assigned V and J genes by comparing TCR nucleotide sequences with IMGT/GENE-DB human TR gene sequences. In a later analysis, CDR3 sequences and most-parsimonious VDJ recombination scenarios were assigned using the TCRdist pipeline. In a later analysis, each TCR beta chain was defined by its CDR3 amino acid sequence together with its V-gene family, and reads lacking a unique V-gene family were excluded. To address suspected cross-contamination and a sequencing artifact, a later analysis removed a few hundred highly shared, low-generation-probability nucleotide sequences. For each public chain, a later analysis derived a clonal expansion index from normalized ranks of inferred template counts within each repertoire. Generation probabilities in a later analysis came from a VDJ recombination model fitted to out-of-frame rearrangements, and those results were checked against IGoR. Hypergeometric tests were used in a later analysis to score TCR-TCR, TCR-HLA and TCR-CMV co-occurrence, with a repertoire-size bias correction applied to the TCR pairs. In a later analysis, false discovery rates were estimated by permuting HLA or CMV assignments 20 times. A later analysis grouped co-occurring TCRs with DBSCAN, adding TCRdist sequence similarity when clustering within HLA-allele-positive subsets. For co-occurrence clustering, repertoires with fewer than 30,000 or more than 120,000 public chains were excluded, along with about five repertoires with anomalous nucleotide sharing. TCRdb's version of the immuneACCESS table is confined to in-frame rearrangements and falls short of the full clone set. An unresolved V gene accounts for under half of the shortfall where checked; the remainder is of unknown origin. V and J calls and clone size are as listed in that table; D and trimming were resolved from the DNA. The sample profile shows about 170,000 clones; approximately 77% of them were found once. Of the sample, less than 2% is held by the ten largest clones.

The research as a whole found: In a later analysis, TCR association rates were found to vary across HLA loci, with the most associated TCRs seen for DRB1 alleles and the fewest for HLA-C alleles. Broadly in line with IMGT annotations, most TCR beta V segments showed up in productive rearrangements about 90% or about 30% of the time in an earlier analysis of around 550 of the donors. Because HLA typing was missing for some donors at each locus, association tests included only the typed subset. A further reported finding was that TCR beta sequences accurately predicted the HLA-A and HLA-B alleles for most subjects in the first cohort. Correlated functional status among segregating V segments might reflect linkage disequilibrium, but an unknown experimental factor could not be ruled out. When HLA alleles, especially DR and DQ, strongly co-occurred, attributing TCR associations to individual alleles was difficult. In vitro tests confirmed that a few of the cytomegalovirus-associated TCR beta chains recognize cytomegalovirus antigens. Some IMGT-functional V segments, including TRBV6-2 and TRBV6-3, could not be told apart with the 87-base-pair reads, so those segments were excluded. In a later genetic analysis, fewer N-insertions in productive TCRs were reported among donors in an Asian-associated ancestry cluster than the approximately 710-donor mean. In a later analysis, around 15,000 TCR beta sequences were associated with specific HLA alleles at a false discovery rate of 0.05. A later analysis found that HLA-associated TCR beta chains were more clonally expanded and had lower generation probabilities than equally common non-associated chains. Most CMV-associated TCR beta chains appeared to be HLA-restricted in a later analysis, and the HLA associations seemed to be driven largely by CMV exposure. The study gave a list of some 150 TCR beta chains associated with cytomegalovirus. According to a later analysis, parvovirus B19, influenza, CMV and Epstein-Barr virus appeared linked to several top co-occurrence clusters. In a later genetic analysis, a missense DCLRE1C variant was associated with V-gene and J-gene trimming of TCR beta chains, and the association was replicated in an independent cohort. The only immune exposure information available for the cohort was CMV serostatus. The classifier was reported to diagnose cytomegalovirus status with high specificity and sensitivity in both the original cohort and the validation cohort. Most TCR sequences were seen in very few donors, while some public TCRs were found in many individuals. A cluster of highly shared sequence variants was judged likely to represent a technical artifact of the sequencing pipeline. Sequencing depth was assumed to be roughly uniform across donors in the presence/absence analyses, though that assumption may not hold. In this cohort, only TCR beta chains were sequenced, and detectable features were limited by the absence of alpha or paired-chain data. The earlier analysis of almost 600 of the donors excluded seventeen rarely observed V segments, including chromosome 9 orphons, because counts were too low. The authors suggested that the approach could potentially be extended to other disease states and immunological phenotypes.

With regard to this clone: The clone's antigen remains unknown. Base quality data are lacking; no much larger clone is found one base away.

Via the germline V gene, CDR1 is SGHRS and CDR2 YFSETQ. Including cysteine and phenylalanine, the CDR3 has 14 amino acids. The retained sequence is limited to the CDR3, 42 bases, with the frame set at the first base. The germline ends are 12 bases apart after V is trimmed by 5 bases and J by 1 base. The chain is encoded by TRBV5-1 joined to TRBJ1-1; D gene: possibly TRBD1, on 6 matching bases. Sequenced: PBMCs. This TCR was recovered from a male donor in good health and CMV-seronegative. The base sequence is TGCGCCAGCAGTTTACAGGGAACGAACACTGAAGCTTTCTTT. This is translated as CASSLQGTNTEAFF. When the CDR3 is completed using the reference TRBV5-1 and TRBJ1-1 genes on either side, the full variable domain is KAGVTQTPRYLIKTRGQQVTLSCSPISGHRSVSWYQQTPGQGLQFLFEYFSETQRNKGNFPGRFSGRQFSNSRSEMNVSTLELGDSALYLCASSLQGTNTEAFFGQGTRLTVV.